Following are 2 T cell receptor beta chains from one sample sequenced in a study of early stage breast cancer tumors (dated by TCRdb to about 2017). Library preparation used the immunoSEQ multiplex PCR assay. TCRdb took over this immuneACCESS table, retaining in-frame rearrangements with V and J assigned. Such tables are incomplete; in checked studies, under half of the missing clones stem from an unresolved V gene, and the remainder is unexplained. The sample yields under 20,000 clones; 65% to 85% were counted once. The ten largest clones represent under 2% of the sample. The sequencing input was blood. The receptors come from a person aged 65-85 years with breast cancer.

The gene calls are TRBV6-5 and TRBJ2-1, with D unresolved. The CDR3 totals 13 residues. Germline loops: CDR1 MNHEY, CDR2 SVGAGI. Trimming shortened V by 8 bases and J by 10 bases, and 18 bases separated the two germline ends. CDR3 loop: CASGSGYGMEQFF. The CDR3 DNA reads TGTGCCAGCGGATCGGGTTATGGAATGGAGCAGTTCTTC.

The V gene is TRBV5-4, the J gene TRBJ1-2, with D uncertain. CDR3 length: 14 residues. Germline CDR1 and CDR2: SGHNT and YYREEE (reference sequence). The V end was cut by 0 bases, the J end by 2 bases, with 8 bases between. The CDR3 coding sequence is TGTGCCAGCAGCTTGGCACCAGGAAACTATGGCTACACCTTC. Its protein is CASSLAPGNYGYTF. The entire variable domain, with the rest obtained from reference TRBV5-4 and TRBJ1-2, is as follows: ETGVTQSPTHLIKTRGQQVTLRCSSQSGHNTVSWYQQALGQGPQFIFQYYREEENGRGNFPPRFSGLQFPNYSSELNVNALELDDSALYLCASSLAPGNYGYTFGSGTRLTVV.